These 7 T cell receptor beta chains were all obtained from the same sample, sequenced in a study of OX40 agonist ivuxolimab in advanced cancers. Sequencing was performed with immunoSEQ multiplex PCR; in TCRdb, only in-frame clones are kept and a portion is missing. There are about 35,000 clones in the sample; 92% occur only once, and 22% lies in the top ten. Material: CD4+ or CD8+ T cells sorted from blood, obtained in a trial of the OX40 agonist ivuxolimab. The receptor source for this set is an adult with an advanced solid tumor such as melanoma, head and neck, liver or kidney cancer.

This chain connects TRBV7-2 to TRBJ2-7, with 9 bases that match TRBD2. The CDR3 length is 14 residues. The V gene end was trimmed by 7 bases and the J gene end by 3 bases; junction bases not matched to a gene: 7. The germline V gene encodes CDR1 SGHTA and CDR2 FQGNSA. CDR3 sequence reads: CASKVREGHYEQYF. CDR3 nucleotide sequence: TGTGCCAGCAAGGTGCGGGAGGGCCACTACGAGCAGTACTTC.

The chain links TRBV28 to TRBJ2-7, with 7 bases identical to TRBD2. This CDR3 contains 13 residues. After removal of 4 bases from V and 3 bases from J, the junction contained 3 bases not matched to a gene. CDR1 MDHEN and CDR2 SYDVKM come from the germline V gene. CDR3 in amino acids: CASSWGTIYEQYF. CDR3 in DNA: TGTGCCAGCAGTTGGGGGACTATCTACGAGCAGTACTTC.

This clone was recorded only once. The chain has TRBV5-6 and TRBJ2-4; TRBD1 matches 7 bases. There are 15 residues in the CDR3. J gave up 3 bases and V 2 bases, and 5 bases lay outside the gene matches. Per germline, CDR1 SGHDT and CDR2 YYEEEE. Written as DNA, the CDR3 is TGTGCCAGCAGCTTCGGACAGGCGATCAAAAACATTCAGTACTTC. It yields the protein CASSFGQAIKNIQYF.

The rearrangement links TRBV27 to TRBJ2-7; D is unclear. The CDR3 extends over 15 amino acids. In germline, CDR1 is MNHEY, CDR2 SMNVEV (reference sequence). Between the trimmed V and J ends, which lost 6 bases and 0 bases, there was a span of 15 bases. CDR3 bases: TGTGCCAGCAGGCTGGACGGCTCGAGCTCCTACGAGCAGTACTTC. This gives the protein CASRLDGSSSYEQYF.

In this sample, this clone turned up once. V is TRBV4-1 and J is TRBJ2-7; 9 bases map to TRBD1. V shed 7 bases and J 2 bases; nucleotides not matched to a gene: 15. Per the germline V gene, CDR1 is MGHRA and CDR2 is YSYEKL. This CDR3 region has 17 residues. In DNA, the CDR3 is TGCGCCAGCACTACCTCTTATATGGACAGGGGAACCTACGAGCAGTACTTC. Translation: CASTTSYMDRGTYEQYF.

The rearrangement links TRBV18 to TRBJ2-1; TRBD2 aligns across 11 bases. The CDR3 consists of 15 residues. With V trimmed by 4 bases and J by 5 bases, 4 bases remained unmatched. Germline lookup yields CDR1 KGHSH and CDR2 LQKENI. CDR3 sequence reads: CASSQQGLADNEQFF. The CDR3 DNA follows: TGTGCCAGCTCACAACAGGGACTAGCGGACAATGAGCAGTTCTTC.

The chain recombines TRBV27 with TRBJ1-2; D unclear. The germline V and J ends were trimmed by 4 bases and 4 bases, with 10 bases remaining between them. CDR1 and CDR2 (germline): MNHEY, SMNVEV (reference sequence). There are 13 residues in the CDR3. CDR3 amino acids: CASSSVPAYGYTF. The CDR3 DNA follows: TGTGCCAGCAGTTCCGTTCCAGCCTATGGCTACACCTTC.